This TCR beta chain emerged from a study of T cell repertoires in cytomegalovirus infection. About this clonotype: Its specificity is unknown.

Each CDR3 protein is one row after TCRdb ran MiXCR on the reads. Of 550,000 to 850,000 distinct CDR3 sequences listed, roughly 33% were seen once; the top ten hold about 20%. The germline V gene has CDR1 SGHAT and CDR2 FQNNGV. Trimming shortened V by 3 bases and J by 1 base, and 10 bases separated the two germline ends. The CDR3 is made up of 14 amino acids. The source of this sequence is a human donor in good health (CMV status not recorded). Some clones in this sample may be carry-over from other donors' samples. Sequenced here: cultured PBMCs, sampled from culture after CMV antigen stimulation. The chain is built from TRBV11-2 and TRBJ2-7; possible D gene TRBD2, 6 bases. The CDR3 is CASSLTRRSYEQYF. The CDR3 DNA is TGTGCCAGCAGCTTGACTAGGCGGTCCTACGAGCAGTACTTC.